Given below is one TCR beta chain in context. Its antigen remains unknown. This CDR3 comprises 13 residues. V lost 8 bases, J lost 2 bases, and 5 bases stayed unmatched. CDR1 and CDR2 (germline): SNHLY, FYNNEI. The sample comes from a study of post-analysis software for immune sequencing data. About the study: Patients with relapsing-remitting, secondary progressive and progressive-relapsing multiple sclerosis courses were all represented.

Study-level findings and limits: Higher frequency in patients than in controls was seen for a handful of TRBV segments, with TRBV5-6, TRBV5-1 and TRBV20-1 among them. Patients with multiple sclerosis recorded significantly lower normalized Chao1 diversity than controls, the study found. F measure clustering grouped samples strongly by preparation batch.

Included in the TCR beta cDNA libraries were unique molecular identifiers. One entry per CDR3 protein results from TCRdb running MiXCR on the PCR reads. This table has about 540,000 distinct CDR3 sequences, 34% appearing once. Sequencing was done on a sample of blood. The chain is built from TRBV2 and TRBJ2-7, with 8 bases aligning to TRBD1. The source of this sequence is a girl aged 2 to 17 with multiple sclerosis. CDR3 amino acids: CASHGQGPYEQYF. The CDR3 bases are TGTGCCAGCCATGGACAGGGTCCCTACGAGCAGTACTTC. Based on the CDR3 plus reference TRBV2 and TRBJ2-7, the full variable domain is EPEVTQTPSHQVTQMGQEVILRCVPISNHLYFYWYRQILGQKVEFLVSFYNNEISEKSEIFDDQFSVERPDGSNFTLKIRSTKLEDSAMYFCASHGQGPYEQYFGPGTRLTVT.